This entry lists 6 T cell receptor beta chains sequenced from one sample in a study of blood T cell repertoires in COVID-19. Measured with immunoSEQ multiplex PCR; TCRdb has only the in-frame clones, and not every one. Of some 300,000 clones in the sample, roughly 90% are singletons; the top ten hold approximately 4.1%. What was sequenced was PBMCs or T cells enriched from blood (not recorded which). The origin of the receptors is a woman aged 25-40 years who had been exposed to COVID-19.

The chain links TRBV4-2 to TRBJ1-1; 7 nucleotides align to TRBD1. J was trimmed by 4 bases and V by 4 bases; bases with no gene match: 15. CDR1 is LGHNA, CDR2 YNFKEQ, per germline. The CDR3 contains 17 residues. CDR3 coding DNA: TGTGCCAGCAGCCTTTACCCAACAGGGGCGGCGGCCACTGAAGCTTTCTTT. Protein product: CASSLYPTGAAATEAFF.

This clone has a single count. The rearrangement links TRBV5-5 to TRBJ1-3; D is unresolved. Germline CDR1 and CDR2: SGHKS and YYEKEE (reference sequence). The CDR3 is 15 amino acids. V lost 0 bases to trimming and J lost 4 bases, with 11 bases between them. CDR3 bases: TGTGCCAGCAGCTTGGCCGCGGGAACCGGAAACACCATATATTTT. Translation gives CASSLAAGTGNTIYF.

The V and J genes are TRBV6-2 or TRBV6-3 and TRBJ2-7; 9 nucleotides agree with TRBD2. CDR3 size: 15 residues. Losses at the gene ends were 0 bases for V and 7 bases for J; bases not matched to a gene: 7. The germline CDR1 and CDR2 sequences are MNHEY and SVGEGT. The CDR3: CASSYSPGLAWEQYF. In nucleotides, the CDR3 is TGTGCCAGCAGTTACTCACCCGGACTAGCGTGGGAGCAGTACTTC.

This clone was recorded once. V and J are TRBV30 and TRBJ2-5; D ambiguous. Trimming cost V 8 bases and J 9 bases, with 7 bases left between them. This CDR3 contains 8 residues. CDR1 and CDR2 from the germline V gene are GTSNPN and SVGIG (reference sequence). CDR3 DNA sequence: TGTGCCAGCTATGCCCAGTACTTC. Amino acids: CASYAQYF.

The rearrangement uses TRBV7-8 and TRBJ2-1; 11 bases fit TRBD2. The V segment lost 7 bases and the J segment 4 bases; nucleotides outside the gene matches: 18. Germline V lookup: CDR1 SGHVS, CDR2 FQNEAQ. This CDR3 contains 19 residues. CDR3 coding DNA: TGTGCCAGCAAAGGCGGAACTAGCGGGGGTCCTTCTACTTACAATGAGCAGTTCTTC. This sequence encodes CASKGGTSGGPSTYNEQFF.

The rearrangement joins TRBV4-1 to TRBJ2-2; possible D gene TRBD2, 5 bases. V lost 7 bases and J lost 6, with 15 bases in between. The CDR3 sequence is 14 residues long. The germline V gene encodes CDR1 MGHRA and CDR2 YSYEKL. The CDR3 reads CASKEAGGAGELFF. CDR3 in DNA: TGCGCCAGCAAAGAGGCAGGAGGCGCCGGGGAGCTGTTTTTT.